What follows describes a single TCR beta chain. The antigen it recognizes is unknown. Nothing much larger sits one base from this clone, and base qualities are not available. This entry belongs to a study of shared clonotypes between healthy human individuals (dated by TCRdb to 2020 to 2021). For the wider study: The cohort comprised two women and a few men aged 18 to 49 years. For each donor, CD4 naive and CD4 memory were each run on three plates, CD8 naive on two plates, and CD8 memory on one plate. To estimate repertoire size and how much clonotype sharing occurs between individuals, the study deeply sequenced the blood TCR repertoires of roughly 5 healthy adults. Libraries were prepared and TCR repertoires were sequenced by different laboratories using diverse techniques, in order to increase sequencing depth and limit assay-specific biases. Between about 0.85 and 8.9 billion PBMCs per donor were obtained by leukapheresis. Study-wide conclusions, independent of this receptor: Across four donors, approximately 5% of naive CD4, roughly 3.5% of naive CD8, 2.3% of memory CD4, and under 0.45% of memory CD8 clonotypes were shared. Only blood was sampled, and tissue TCR repertoires likely differ from those in blood. Because the study included only a small number of donors, the genetic and exposure-history diversity represented was limited. Even with the large sequencing depth, rarefaction of the sorted-subset datasets indicated that sequencing was incomplete. Larger estimated clonotype richness was generally found for naive subsets than for memory subsets. Compared with non-shared clonotypes, the clonotypes found in all four sorted-subset donors had higher generation probabilities. Pairwise subsampling led to the expectation that sequencing depth would affect the degree of clonotype sharing among donors.

Using the deep immunoSEQ assay, TCR CDR3 regions were amplified from genomic DNA by multiplex PCR. Extracted genomic DNA from each cell subset was distributed evenly across all wells of several immunoSEQ 96-well plates, and each plate was treated as a replicate. Each replicate PCR for sorted subsets received about 200 ng genomic DNA, equal to around 32,000 T cell genomes. The purified libraries were quantified using a Qubit 3.0 fluorometer, sized with a Bioanalyzer 2100, and then quantified again using the KAPA Library Quantification kit. Every immunoSEQ 96-well plate was sequenced on a separate single-read 150-cycle Illumina NextSeq 550 flow cell. Processing in the source paper ran as follows. The immunoSEQ output contained only junctional sequences without quality scores, so filtering could not match that applied to full-length reads. To assign V/J genes and CDR3, sequences were annotated using PyIR, a Python wrapper for IgBLAST v1.9, with IMGT germline references. Any read was removed if the V/J assignment was weak (E-value above 1e-6), the CDR3 was missing, or the read contained stop codons, out-of-frame junctions, or ambiguous translated residues. V3J clonotypes were defined by identical inferred V gene, J gene, and CDR3 amino acid sequence. The percentage overlap between two repertoires was calculated by dividing the number of shared unique clonotypes by the size of the smaller repertoire. Richness of each repertoire was evaluated using RTK rarefaction, the Chao1 estimator, and Recon v2.1 estimates of unobserved clonotypes. OLGA was used to compute generation probabilities for all TCRbeta clonotypes that the gDNA method yielded from several donors. Not all clones reach the TCRdb copy of this immuneACCESS table, which keeps in-frame sequences only. Checked studies attribute under half of the gap to unresolved V genes and leave the rest unexplained. For V, J and clone size, that table is used; D and trimming come from the DNA. Present in this sample are more than 2 million clones, over 85% of which were seen just once. The ten biggest clones cover approximately 0.13% of the sample.

The CDR3 starts with the cysteine, ends with the phenylalanine, and has 18 residues. Of all the DNA, just the CDR3 is kept, 54 bases in frame from base 1. Trimming accounts for 0 bases at V and 2 bases at J, while the number of junction bases matched to no gene is 8. Based on the germline V gene, the CDR1 and CDR2 sequences are MGHRA and YSYEKL. The donors were healthy, HIV-negative adults with no recently reported acute infections or vaccinations. All donors were Caucasian adults living in Nashville, Tennessee, USA. CD4+ T cells were enriched by magnetic negative selection, after which naive cells were positively selected on CD45RA and the negative fraction was taken as the memory subset. After blood collection by leukapheresis, PBMCs were isolated using Ficoll-Histopaque density gradient centrifugation and then cryopreserved in the vapor phase of liquid nitrogen. Analytical flow cytometry was used to check the purity and quantity of each magnetically sorted T cell population. From each sorted fraction, genomic DNA was isolated and quantified by UV absorbance on a Nanodrop 2000c.

Sequenced material: naive CD4+ T cells sorted from blood. The sample's cell subset or site label is to be understood as: CD45RA+ positively selected. The chain is encoded by TRBV4-1 joined to TRBJ2-3; 10 bases in between match TRBD2. This receptor was identified in a young man in good health. The DNA reads TGCGCCAGCAGCCAAGATATTGGACTAGCGGACCTCACAGATACGCAGTATTTT. Its amino acids are CASSQDIGLADLTDTQYF.